These 11 T cell receptor beta chains share one sample of origin, sequenced in a study of CD8 T cells in Susac syndrome (dated by TCRdb to about 2019). The method behind the library was the immunoSEQ multiplex PCR assay. RNA was extracted using the RNeasy kit, and roughly 0.5 to 1 ug of the RNA was reverse transcribed with random hexamers. TCRdb's own reprocessing of the public reads used fastp at Q25 and MiXCR and kept productive beta chains. Entries that share a CDR3 protein sequence are merged under the most common genes and DNA. Here the sample has 150,000 to 200,000 distinct CDR3 sequences; about 93% occur a single time. Of the sample, just over 0.13% falls within the top ten clones. The source material was CD4+ T cells from PBMCs. The receptors stem from a human donor in good health.

The sample holds one count of this clonotype. This sequence joins TRBV27 and TRBJ2-7; a weak D match, TRBD2 (7 bases). This CDR3 has 15 residues. V gave up 0 bases and J gave up 3 bases, with 12 bases separating them. Germline assignment: CDR1 MNHEY and CDR2 SMNVEV (reference sequence). The chain's CDR3 is CASSLSWGGGYEQYF. The CDR3 nucleotides are TGTGCCAGCAGTTTATCGTGGGGAGGGGGCTACGAGCAGTACTTC.

This rearrangement joins TRBV11-2 to TRBJ1-2; 8 nucleotides align to TRBD1. Trimming took 4 bases from V and 1 from J; bases not matched to a gene: 8. Per the germline V gene, CDR1 is SGHAT and CDR2 is FQNNGV. This CDR3 contains 16 residues. The CDR3 DNA follows: TGTGCCAGCAGCTCCCGGACAGGGTCATTTAACTATGGCTACACCTTC. Translating it yields CASSSRTGSFNYGYTF. The full variable domain, rest sourced from reference TRBV11-2 and TRBJ1-2, is EAGVAQSPRYKIIEKRQSVAFWCNPISGHATLYWYQQILGQGPKLLIQFQNNGVVDDSQLPKDRFSAERLKGVDSTLKIQPAKLEDSAVYLCASSSRTGSFNYGYTFGSGTRLTVV.

Here the CDR3 reads CASSLGTGGAETQYF. For the CDR3, the DNA is TGTGCCAGCAGCTTGGGGACAGGGGGAGCGGAGACCCAGTACTTC. The rearrangement uses TRBV5-4 and TRBJ2-5; 10 bases line up with TRBD1. This CDR3 region has 15 residues. V lost 0 bases to trimming and J lost 5 bases; unmatched junction nucleotides: 4. The V gene's germline CDR1 is SGHNT and CDR2 YYREEE (reference sequence). Complete variable domain (other parts from reference TRBV5-4 and TRBJ2-5): ETGVTQSPTHLIKTRGQQVTLRCSSQSGHNTVSWYQQALGQGPQFIFQYYREEENGRGNFPPRFSGLQFPNYSSELNVNALELDDSALYLCASSLGTGGAETQYFGPGTRLLVL.

This chain connects TRBV20-1 to TRBJ1-2; D perhaps matches TRBD1 (6 bases). The germline V gene has CDR1 DFQATT and CDR2 SNEGSKA (reference sequence). This CDR3 region has 13 residues. V lost 6 bases, J lost 4 bases, and 15 bases lay in between. The CDR3 here is CSANQGQTYGYTF. For the CDR3, the DNA is TGCAGTGCAAATCAGGGGCAGACCTATGGCTACACCTTC.

The chain recombines TRBV12-3 or TRBV12-4 with TRBJ1-5, with D maybe TRBD1 (5 bases). Trimming shortened V by 4 bases and J by 4 bases, and 14 bases separated the two germline ends. This CDR3 comprises 15 residues. This chain's CDR3 is CASSSEVGVNQPQHF. The CDR3 coding sequence is TGTGCCAGCAGTTCCGAAGTGGGGGTTAATCAGCCCCAGCATTTT.

The chain employs TRBV7-9 and TRBJ2-3; D is ambiguous. The CDR3 totals 12 residues. In germline, CDR1 is SEHNR, CDR2 FQNEAQ (reference sequence). Trimming cost V 5 bases and J 5 bases, with 8 bases left between them. CDR3 in DNA: TGTGCCAGCAGCCGACTCCTAGATACGCAGTATTTT. Translating it yields CASSRLLDTQYF.

The chain has TRBV7-9 and TRBJ1-6, with D unclear. V was trimmed by 1 base and J by 7 bases, leaving 5 bases between them. Per germline, CDR1 SEHNR and CDR2 FQNEAQ (reference sequence). The CDR3 totals 13 residues. This CDR3 reads CASSLDYNSPLHF. The CDR3 DNA follows: TGTGCCAGCAGCTTAGATTACAATTCACCCCTCCACTTT.

The rearrangement uses TRBV29-1 and TRBJ2-7; possible D gene TRBD1, 6 bases. The V and J ends lost 6 bases and 1 base respectively, with 10 bases between them. The CDR3 loop spans 12 amino acids. Germline values: CDR1 SQVTM, CDR2 ANQGSEA. This chain's CDR3 is CSVGDNSYEQYF. The CDR3 DNA sequence: TGCAGCGTGGGGGACAATTCCTACGAGCAGTACTTC.

V usage is TRBV7-9 and J usage is TRBJ2-1, with TRBD2 as a possible D gene (5 bases). The length of the CDR3 is 15 residues. The V end was cut by 5 bases, the J end by 5 bases, with 16 bases between. Germline V gives CDR1 SEHNR, CDR2 FQNEAQ (reference sequence). CDR3 sequence: CASSPGGHRDNEQFF. CDR3 DNA: TGTGCCAGCAGCCCGGGCGGGCACAGAGACAATGAGCAGTTCTTC. Filled out from reference TRBV7-9 and TRBJ2-1, the complete variable domain reads DTGVSQNPRHKITKRGQNVTFRCDPISEHNRLYWYRQTLGQGPEFLTYFQNEAQLEKSRLLSDRFSAERPKGSFSTLEIQRTEQGDSAMYLCASSPGGHRDNEQFFGPGTRLTVL.

The table lists this clonotype with a few counts. The chain couples TRBV4-2 to TRBJ2-4; TRBD1 matches at 7 bases. The CDR3 sequence is 15 residues long. The J segment lost 4 bases and the V segment lost 0 bases, leaving 3 bases of the junction unmatched. Germline lookup yields CDR1 LGHNA and CDR2 YNFKEQ. CDR3 sequence reads: CASSQEIQGKNIQYF. The CDR3 nucleotides are TGTGCCAGCAGCCAAGAAATACAGGGGAAAAACATTCAGTACTTC.

The chain has TRBV20-1 and TRBJ2-7, with TRBD1 identical over 8 bases. The CDR3 length is 13 residues. The germline CDR1 and CDR2 sequences are DFQATT and SNEGSKA (reference sequence). J was trimmed by 3 bases and V by 6 bases; bases with no gene match: 7. The CDR3 region is CSARADRDYEQYF. CDR3 DNA sequence: TGCAGTGCCAGGGCGGACAGGGACTACGAGCAGTACTTC.